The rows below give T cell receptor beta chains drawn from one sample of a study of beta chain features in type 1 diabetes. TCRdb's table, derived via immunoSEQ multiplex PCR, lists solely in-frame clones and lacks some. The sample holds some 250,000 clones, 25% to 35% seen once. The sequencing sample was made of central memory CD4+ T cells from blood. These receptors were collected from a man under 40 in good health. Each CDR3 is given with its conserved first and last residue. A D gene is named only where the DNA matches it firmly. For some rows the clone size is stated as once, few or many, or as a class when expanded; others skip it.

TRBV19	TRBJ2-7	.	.	CASSIDLVGGYEQYF	TGTGCCAGTAGTATAGATCTGGTAGGAGGGTACGAGCAGTACTTC
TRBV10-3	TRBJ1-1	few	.	CAISGSWDTEAFF	TGTGCCATCAGCGGATCGTGGGACACTGAAGCTTTCTTT
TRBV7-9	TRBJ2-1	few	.	CASSRDSSYNEQFF	TGTGCCAGCAGCAGGGACTCCTCCTACAATGAGCAGTTCTTC
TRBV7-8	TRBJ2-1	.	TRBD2	CASSYSSGSGGEQFF	TGTGCCAGCAGCTATTCTAGCGGGAGTGGGGGTGAGCAGTTCTTC
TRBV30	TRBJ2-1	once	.	CAWSVNAYNEQFF	TGTGCCTGGAGTGTAAACGCCTACAATGAGCAGTTCTTC
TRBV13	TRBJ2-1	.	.	CASSLPGLHNNEQFF	TGTGCCAGCAGCTTGCCGGGGCTACACAACAATGAGCAGTTCTTC
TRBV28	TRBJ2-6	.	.	CASSFGTSSGANVLTF	TGTGCCAGCAGTTTCGGGACCTCCTCTGGGGCCAACGTCCTGACTTTC
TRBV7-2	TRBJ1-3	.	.	CASSLGVRSGNTIYF	TGTGCCAGCAGCTTAGGTGTCCGCTCTGGAAACACCATATATTTT
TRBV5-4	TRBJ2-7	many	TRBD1	CASSLDRTTYEQYF	TGTGCCAGCAGCCTGGACAGGACCACCTACGAGCAGTACTTC
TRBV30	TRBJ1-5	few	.	CAWSVWGEQPQHF	TGTGCCTGGAGTGTATGGGGGGAACAGCCCCAGCATTTT
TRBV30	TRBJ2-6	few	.	CAWSPGANVLTF	TGTGCCTGGAGTCCTGGGGCCAACGTCCTGACTTTC
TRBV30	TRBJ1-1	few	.	CAWSEGGGLNTEAFF	TGTGCCTGGAGTGAAGGGGGGGGGTTGAACACTGAAGCTTTCTTT
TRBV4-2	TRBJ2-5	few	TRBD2	CASSQPLAGGETQYF	TGTGCCAGCAGCCAACCTCTAGCGGGAGGGGAGACCCAGTACTTC
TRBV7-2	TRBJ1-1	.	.	CASSLVSIGDTEAFF	TGTGCCAGCAGCTTAGTTAGCATTGGGGACACTGAAGCTTTCTTT
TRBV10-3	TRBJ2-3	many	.	CAISGDGTDTQYF	TGTGCCATCAGTGGGGACGGCACAGATACGCAGTATTTT
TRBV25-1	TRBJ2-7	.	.	CASSDAQGLDYEQYF	TGTGCCAGCAGTGACGCGCAGGGCCTGGACTACGAGCAGTACTTC
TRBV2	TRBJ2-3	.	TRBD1	CASSDQGGTDTQYF	TGTGCCAGCAGTGATCAGGGGGGCACAGATACGCAGTATTTT
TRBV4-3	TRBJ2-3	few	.	CASSQERKDTQYF	TGCGCCAGCAGCCAAGAGAGAAAAGATACGCAGTATTTT
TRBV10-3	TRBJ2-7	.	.	CAISEYRDGHYEQYF	TGTGCCATCAGTGAGTACCGGGACGGGCACTACGAGCAGTACTTC
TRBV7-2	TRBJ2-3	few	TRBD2	CASSLQRGAGGDTQYF	TGTGCCAGCAGCTTACAGCGGGGGGCGGGCGGAGATACGCAGTATTTT
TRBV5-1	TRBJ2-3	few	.	CASSFSALSTDTQYF	TGCGCCAGCAGCTTCAGTGCGTTGAGCACAGATACGCAGTATTTT
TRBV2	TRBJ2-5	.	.	CASSEGETQYF	TGTGCCAGCAGTGAAGGGGAGACCCAGTACTTC
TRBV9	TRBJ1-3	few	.	CASSVGTGSGNTIYF	TGTGCCAGCAGCGTAGGAACAGGCTCTGGAAACACCATATATTTT
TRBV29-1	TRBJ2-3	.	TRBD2	CSVGGLAGSVDTQYF	TGCAGCGTTGGTGGACTAGCGGGGAGCGTAGATACGCAGTATTTT
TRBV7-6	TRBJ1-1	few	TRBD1	CASSPGTDTEAFF	TGTGCCAGCAGCCCCGGGACAGACACTGAAGCTTTCTTT
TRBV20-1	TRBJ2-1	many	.	CSAPQLNEQFF	TGCAGTGCTCCGCAGCTTAATGAGCAGTTCTTC
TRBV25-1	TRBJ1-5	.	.	CASSSGNNQPQHF	TGTGCCAGCAGTTCGGGGAACAATCAGCCCCAGCATTTT
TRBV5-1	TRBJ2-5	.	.	CASSLVRRETQYF	TGCGCCAGCAGCTTGGTTCGCAGAGAGACCCAGTACTTC
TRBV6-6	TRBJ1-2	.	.	CASSYSNENYGYTF	TGTGCCAGCAGTTACTCGAACGAAAACTATGGCTACACCTTC
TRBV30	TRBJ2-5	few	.	CAWRGGGETQYF	TGTGCCTGGAGGGGCGGAGGGGAGACCCAGTACTTC
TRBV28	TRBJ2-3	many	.	CASSGGAPDTQYF	TGTGCCAGCAGTGGGGGGGCCCCAGATACGCAGTATTTT
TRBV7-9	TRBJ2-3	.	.	CASREGVNTDTQYF	TGTGCCAGCAGGGAGGGGGTGAACACAGATACGCAGTATTTT
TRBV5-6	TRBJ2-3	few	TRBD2	CASASGRADTQYF	TGTGCCTCGGCTAGCGGGAGGGCAGATACGCAGTATTTT
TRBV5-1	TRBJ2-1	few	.	CASSVEASDDEQFF	TGCGCCAGCAGCGTTGAGGCCTCGGACGATGAGCAGTTCTTC
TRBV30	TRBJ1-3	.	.	CAWTGNGNTIYF	TGTGCCTGGACCGGGAATGGAAACACCATATATTTT